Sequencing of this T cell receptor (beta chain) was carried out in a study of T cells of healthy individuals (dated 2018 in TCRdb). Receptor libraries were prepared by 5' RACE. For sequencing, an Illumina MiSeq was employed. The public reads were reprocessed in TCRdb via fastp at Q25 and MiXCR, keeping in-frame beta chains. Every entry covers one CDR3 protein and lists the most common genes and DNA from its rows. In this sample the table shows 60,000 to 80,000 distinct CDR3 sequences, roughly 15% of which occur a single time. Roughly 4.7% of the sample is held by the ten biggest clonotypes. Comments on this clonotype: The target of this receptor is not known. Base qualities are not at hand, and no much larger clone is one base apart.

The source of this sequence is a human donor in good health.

This receptor carries the CDR3 CSAGEWGGQETQYF. Read as DNA, the sequence is TGCAGTGCTGGCGAGTGGGGGGGACAAGAGACCCAGTACTTC. The chain couples TRBV20-1 to TRBJ2-5, with 7 junctional bases fitting TRBD2. Reading from cysteine to phenylalanine, the CDR3 counts 14 amino acids. CDR3 DNA is the only sequence kept; it has 42 bases, read in frame from the first base. Relative to germline, V is missing 5 bases and J is missing 2 bases, with 8 bases of the junction outside any gene match. CDR1 is given as DFQATT and CDR2 as SNEGSKA, both from the germline V gene (reference sequence).